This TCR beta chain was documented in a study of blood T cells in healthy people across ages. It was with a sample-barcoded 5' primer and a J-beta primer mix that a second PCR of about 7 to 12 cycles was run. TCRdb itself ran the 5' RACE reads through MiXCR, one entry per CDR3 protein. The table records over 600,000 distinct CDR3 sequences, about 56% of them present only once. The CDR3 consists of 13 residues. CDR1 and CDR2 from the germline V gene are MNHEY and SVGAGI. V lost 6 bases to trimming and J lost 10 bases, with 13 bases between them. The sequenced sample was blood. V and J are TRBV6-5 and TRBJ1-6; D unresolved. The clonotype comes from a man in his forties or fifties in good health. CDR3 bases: TGTGCCAGCAGGACGAAGACGGGCTCACCCCTCCACTTT. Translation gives CASRTKTGSPLHF.